Listed here are 3 T cell receptor beta chains from one sample, sequenced in a study of cytomegalovirus exposure and HLA in healthy donors. Amplification used 60 Vbeta primers and 13 Jbeta primers. TCRdb's table, derived via immunoSEQ multiplex PCR, lists solely in-frame clones and lacks some. The top ten hold 2.8% of the sample, which has 150,000 or so clones, roughly 74% seen once. Sequencing was performed on PBMCs. The receptors come from a man aged 18 to 35 in good health and CMV-seronegative.

V is TRBV7-9 and J is TRBJ2-2; 12 bases map to TRBD2. J was trimmed by 7 bases and V by 5 bases; bases with no gene match: 8. Germline lookup yields CDR1 SEHNR and CDR2 FQNEAQ (reference sequence). The CDR3 loop spans 16 amino acids. The CDR3 spells CASSPLAGGLGGELFF. For the CDR3, the DNA is TGTGCCAGCAGCCCTCTAGCGGGGGGGCTCGGCGGGGAGCTGTTTTTT. The full variable domain, in which reference TRBV7-9 and TRBJ2-2 provide the parts outside the CDR3, is DTGVSQNPRHKITKRGQNVTFRCDPISEHNRLYWYRQTLGQGPEFLTYFQNEAQLEKSRLLSDRFSAERPKGSFSTLEIQRTEQGDSAMYLCASSPLAGGLGGELFFGEGSRLTVL.

This clone was seen a handful of times. The chain joins TRBV5-4 to TRBJ1-3, with TRBD1 identical over 7 bases. The CDR3 runs 14 residues. The V gene's germline CDR1 is SGHNT and CDR2 YYREEE (reference sequence). V was clipped by 3 bases and J by 4 bases; unmatched bases: 4. This chain's CDR3 is CASSSGQAGNTIYF. The CDR3 DNA follows: TGTGCCAGCAGCTCCGGACAGGCAGGAAACACCATATATTTT.

The CDR3 sequence is CASSYNPTYNEQFF. The CDR3 DNA reads as TGTGCCAGCAGTTACAATCCTACCTACAATGAGCAGTTCTTC. The gene calls are TRBV6-5 and TRBJ2-1; unclear D gene. The CDR3 loop spans 14 amino acids. The V gene's germline CDR1 is MNHEY and CDR2 SVGAGI. V lost 2 bases to trimming and J lost 2 bases, with 7 bases between them.